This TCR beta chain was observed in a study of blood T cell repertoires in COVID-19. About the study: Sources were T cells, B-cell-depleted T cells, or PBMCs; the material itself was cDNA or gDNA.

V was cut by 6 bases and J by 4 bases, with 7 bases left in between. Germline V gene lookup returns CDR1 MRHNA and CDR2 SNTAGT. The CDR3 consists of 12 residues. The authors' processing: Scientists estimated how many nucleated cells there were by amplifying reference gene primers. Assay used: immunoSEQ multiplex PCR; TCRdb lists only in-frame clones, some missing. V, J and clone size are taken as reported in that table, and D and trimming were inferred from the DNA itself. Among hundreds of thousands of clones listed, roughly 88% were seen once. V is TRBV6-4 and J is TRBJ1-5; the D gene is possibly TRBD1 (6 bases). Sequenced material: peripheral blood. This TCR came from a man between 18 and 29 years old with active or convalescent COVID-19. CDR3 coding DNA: TGTGCCAGCAGCGGGACAAATCAGCCCCAGCATTTT. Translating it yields CASSGTNQPQHF.